This T cell receptor beta chain originates from a study of T cell responses to AZD1222 COVID-19 vaccine. Overall study: Pooling of second doses given at about 4 or about 12 weeks was done. Study conclusions and caveats: There were mostly white British donors and more females than males, and clonal diversity was possibly underestimated. Only five or six individuals given AZD1222 were seropositive at baseline.

This table comes from immunoSEQ multiplex PCR, and its TCRdb copy is limited to in-frame clones, with some not included. The sample contains roughly 160,000 clones, 94% of which appear only once. A remark on this clone: The antigen is unknown.

J gave up 0 bases and V 8 bases, and 9 bases lay outside the gene matches. From germline, CDR1 is MNHNY and CDR2 SVGAGI (reference sequence). The CDR3 is 16 amino acids. This clonotype was obtained from an adult in good health. V gene TRBV6-6 combines with J gene TRBJ1-3; 8 bases agree with TRBD1. The material was peripheral blood, obtained on day 0 of AZD1222 vaccination. CDR3 region: CASGDRTGSSGNTIYF. CDR3 coding DNA: TGTGCCAGCGGGGACAGGACAGGGAGCTCTGGAAACACCATATATTTT.